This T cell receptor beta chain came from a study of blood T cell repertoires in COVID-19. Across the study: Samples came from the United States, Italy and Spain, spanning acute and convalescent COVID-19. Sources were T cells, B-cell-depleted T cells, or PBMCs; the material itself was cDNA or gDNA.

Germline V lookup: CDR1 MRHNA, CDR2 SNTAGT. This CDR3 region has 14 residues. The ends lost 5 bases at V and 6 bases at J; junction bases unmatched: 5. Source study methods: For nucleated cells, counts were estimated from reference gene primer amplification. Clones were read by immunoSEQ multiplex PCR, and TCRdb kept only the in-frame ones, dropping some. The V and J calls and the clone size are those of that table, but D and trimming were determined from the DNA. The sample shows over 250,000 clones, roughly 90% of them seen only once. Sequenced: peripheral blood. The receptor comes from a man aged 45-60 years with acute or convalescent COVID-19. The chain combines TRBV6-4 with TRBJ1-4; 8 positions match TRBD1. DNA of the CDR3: TGTGCCAGCAGTCGGACAGGGAAGGATGAAAAACTGTTTTTT. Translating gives CASSRTGKDEKLFF.